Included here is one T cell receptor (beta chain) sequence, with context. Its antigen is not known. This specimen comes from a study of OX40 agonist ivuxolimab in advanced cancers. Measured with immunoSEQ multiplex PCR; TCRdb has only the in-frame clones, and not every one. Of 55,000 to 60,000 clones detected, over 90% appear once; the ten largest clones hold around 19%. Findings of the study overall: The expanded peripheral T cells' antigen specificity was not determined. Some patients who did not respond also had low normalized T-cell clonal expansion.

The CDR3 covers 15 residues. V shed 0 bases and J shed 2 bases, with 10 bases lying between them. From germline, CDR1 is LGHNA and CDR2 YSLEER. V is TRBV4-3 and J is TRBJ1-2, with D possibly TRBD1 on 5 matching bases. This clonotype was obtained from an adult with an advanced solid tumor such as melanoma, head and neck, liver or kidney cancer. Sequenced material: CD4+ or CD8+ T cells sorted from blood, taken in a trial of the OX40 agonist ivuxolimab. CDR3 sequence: CASSQDLGTNYGYTF. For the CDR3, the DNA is TGCGCCAGCAGCCAAGATCTGGGGACCAACTATGGCTACACCTTC.